This T cell receptor (beta chain) was captured by sequencing in a study of human T cells and chemical hapten exposure. Study in general: Alopecia areata, totalis or universalis was found in mostly female patients. Overall study findings and caveats: TCRs exceeding a frequency of 1 in 1000 stayed unchanged under DPC sensitization.

Trimming cost V 6 bases and J 6 bases, with 15 bases left between them. The CDR3 consists of 14 residues. One entry per CDR3 protein results from TCRdb running MiXCR on the RACE reads. The repertoire holds roughly 360,000 distinct CDR3 sequences, with about 4.4% as singletons. Regarding time point: patch test 1, 2 weeks after DPC sensitization. Stated treatment: therapeutic diphenylcyclopropenone sensitization with weekly scalp DPC. The donor pool consisted of alopecia patients aged 18 to 70 years, considered suitable for DPC. Total RNA was isolated from unfractionated whole blood. This clonotype was seen repeatedly, ten times or more. Its antigen is not known.

The sequence came from a woman aged 50 to 65 with alopecia areata. Some clones in this sample may be carry-over from other donors' samples. The rearrangement links TRBV12-3 or TRBV12-4 to TRBJ1-5; the D gene is possibly TRBD1 (6 bases). The sample consisted of whole blood, taken in connection with sensitization to the hapten diphenylcyclopropenone (DPC). The CDR3 loop reads CASSPYRERQPQHF. CDR3 DNA: TGTGCCAGCAGCCCCTACAGGGAACGTCAGCCCCAGCATTTT.